This T cell receptor beta chain was profiled in a study of T cell responses to AZD1222 COVID-19 vaccine. Regarding the study as a whole: Repertoires were collected only later (after the peak T cell response had occurred).

With respect to this clone: Its antigen remains unidentified.

CDR1 SGHRS and CDR2 YFSETQ come from the germline V gene. The CDR3 runs 15 residues. V was pared by 0 bases and J by 1 base, with 10 bases between. Using immunoSEQ multiplex PCR, the repertoire was profiled, and TCRdb retains in-frame clones only, with some absent. The sample consists of about 140,000 clones, approximately 91% of them appearing once. This sequence joins TRBV5-1 and TRBJ1-2; D is uncertain. Sequenced here: peripheral blood, sampled on day 0 of AZD1222 vaccination. The sequence was obtained from an adult in good health. CDR3 sequence reads: CASSLVTGVNYGYTF. The DNA for the CDR3 is TGCGCCAGCAGCTTGGTGACCGGAGTTAACTATGGCTACACCTTC.